These T cell receptor beta chains were read from a single sample in a study of human T cells and chemical hapten exposure. TCRdb used MiXCR to reprocess the RACE reads, holding one entry per CDR3 protein. The sample lists about 140,000 distinct CDR3 sequences, around 11% seen once, with less than 1.5% in the top ten. The input for sequencing was whole blood, taken in connection with sensitization to the hapten diphenylcyclopropenone (DPC). These receptors were taken from a woman aged 45-65 years with alopecia areata. Some clones in this sample may be carry-over from other donors' samples. CDR3s include the opening cysteine and the closing phenylalanine or tryptophan. Fields, in order: clone size, V gene, J gene, D gene, CDR3 protein, CDR3 DNA. D genes are given only for firm matches. Clone sizes are given selectively: once, few, many, or a class where the clone is expanded.

many,TRBV6-2/TRBV6-3,TRBJ1-2,.,CASSYAGSYGYTF,TGTGCCAGCAGTTACGCGGGCTCCTATGGCTACACCTTC
few,TRBV20-1,TRBJ2-1,TRBD2,CSALGLAGYNEQFF,TGCAGTGCTTTGGGACTAGCGGGATACAATGAGCAGTTCTTC
few,TRBV7-6,TRBJ1-1,.,CASSLGGLKNTEAFF,TGTGCCAGCAGCTTAGGAGGGCTTAAGAACACTGAAGCTTTCTTT
few,TRBV18,TRBJ2-1,.,CASSPHPTANEQFF,TGTGCCAGCTCACCACACCCTACTGCCAATGAGCAGTTCTTC
few,TRBV3-1,TRBJ1-6,.,CASSPLDGQNSPLHF,TGTGCCAGCAGCCCCCTGGACGGCCAGAATTCACCCCTCCACTTT
few,TRBV6-1,TRBJ2-1,.,CASSALSGGSYNEQFF,TGTGCCAGCAGTGCTCTTAGTGGTGGGTCCTACAATGAGCAGTTCTTC
few,TRBV7-8,TRBJ1-6,.,CASSLARAGYSPLHF,TGTGCCAGCAGCTTAGCGAGGGCAGGGTATTCACCCCTCCACTTT
.,TRBV28,TRBJ2-1,.,CASSSGVWEQFF,TGTGCCAGCAGCTCAGGGGTTTGGGAGCAGTTCTTC
few,TRBV3-1,TRBJ2-7,.,CASSHSGRALAYF,TGTGCCAGCAGCCATTCCGGGAGAGCCTTGGCGTACTTC
many,TRBV29-1,TRBJ1-4,.,CSVQGSVDATNEKLFF,TGCAGCGTTCAAGGATCGGTAGATGCAACTAATGAAAAACTGTTTTTT
.,TRBV12-3/TRBV12-4,TRBJ2-1,.,CASSLRGGTHEQFF,TGTGCCAGCAGTTTACGAGGTGGGACACATGAGCAGTTCTTC
.,TRBV24-1,TRBJ1-5,.,CATGNQPQHF,TGTGCCACCGGCAATCAGCCCCAGCATTTT
few,TRBV7-6,TRBJ2-3,.,CASSSALTDTQYF,TGTGCCAGCAGCTCAGCCCTCACAGATACGCAGTATTTT
.,TRBV6-2/TRBV6-3,TRBJ2-1,.,CASSYMESHSEQFF,TGTGCCAGCAGTTATATGGAATCCCACAGTGAGCAGTTCTTC
few,TRBV20-1,TRBJ2-3,TRBD2,CSASRLAGGTADTQYF,TGCAGTGCTAGCAGACTAGCGGGAGGTACGGCAGATACGCAGTATTTT
.,TRBV5-1,TRBJ2-7,TRBD2,CASSLSGTSGRAGIGEQYF,TGCGCCAGCAGCCTTTCCGGGACTAGCGGGAGGGCGGGGATTGGCGAGCAGTACTTC
.,TRBV12-3/TRBV12-4,TRBJ2-7,.,CASSPNRAYEQYF,TGTGCCAGCAGTCCCAACAGGGCTTACGAGCAGTACTTC
.,TRBV20-1,TRBJ2-1,.,CSARDASKGLNEQFF,TGCAGTGCTAGAGATGCCAGCAAGGGGCTCAATGAGCAGTTCTTC
few,TRBV4-1,TRBJ2-7,.,CASSQNTGKDYEQYF,TGCGCCAGCAGCCAAAACACAGGGAAAGACTACGAGCAGTACTTC
.,TRBV4-1,TRBJ2-1,.,CASSQVPRSEQFF,TGCGCCAGCAGCCAAGTCCCTAGATCTGAGCAGTTCTTC
.,TRBV30,TRBJ1-5,.,CAWNNGGSNQPQHF,TGTGCCTGGAATAACGGGGGCAGCAATCAGCCCCAGCATTTT
.,TRBV7-2,TRBJ2-3,.,CASSPGTHSTDTQYF,TGTGCCAGCAGCCCAGGGACACATAGCACAGATACGCAGTATTTT
.,TRBV7-8,TRBJ1-1,.,CASSSLPGVVNTEAFF,TGTGCCAGCAGCTCCTTACCAGGGGTCGTCAACACTGAAGCTTTCTTT
.,TRBV6-2/TRBV6-3,TRBJ2-1,.,CASSYSAHLSSYNEQFF,TGTGCCAGCAGTTACTCGGCGCACCTAAGCTCCTACAATGAGCAGTTCTTC
.,TRBV30,TRBJ2-3,TRBD2,CAWSRGLGDADTQYF,TGTGCCTGGAGTCGAGGACTAGGTGATGCAGATACGCAGTATTTT
many,TRBV30,TRBJ2-4,.,CAWSTGTKNIQYF,TGTGCCTGGAGTACTGGGACCAAAAACATTCAGTACTTC
.,TRBV6-2/TRBV6-3,TRBJ2-7,.,CASSRVNEQYF,TGTGCCAGCAGCAGGGTAAACGAGCAGTACTTC
few,TRBV30,TRBJ2-1,TRBD2,CAWSRRGAHEQFF,TGTGCCTGGAGTCGGCGGGGGGCGCATGAGCAGTTCTTC
.,TRBV5-6,TRBJ2-3,TRBD2,CASSLAGGRGDTQYF,TGTGCCAGCAGCTTGGCCGGCGGGAGGGGAGATACGCAGTATTTT
many,TRBV7-2,TRBJ1-1,.,CASSLGLSEAFF,TGTGCCAGCAGCTTAGGGTTATCTGAAGCTTTCTTT
few,TRBV9,TRBJ1-1,.,CASSVNQGARAFF,TGTGCCAGCAGCGTAAATCAAGGGGCTAGGGCTTTCTTT
.,TRBV7-2,TRBJ2-4,.,CASSSTPGAKNIQYF,TGTGCCAGCAGCTCGACCCCGGGTGCCAAAAACATTCAGTACTTC
many,TRBV28,TRBJ2-6,.,CASRMLVRGSGANVLTF,TGTGCCAGCAGAATGCTCGTCAGGGGCTCTGGGGCCAACGTCCTGACTTTC
few,TRBV12-3/TRBV12-4,TRBJ2-7,.,CASSSRGRENEQYF,TGTGCCAGCAGTTCCCGGGGCAGGGAGAACGAGCAGTACTTC
.,TRBV30,TRBJ2-4,TRBD2,CACGGRIAKNIQYF,TGTGCCTGCGGCGGGAGGATAGCCAAAAACATTCAGTACTTC
.,TRBV10-2,TRBJ2-7,TRBD1,CASSSPDRAYYEQYF,TGCGCCAGCAGTTCCCCGGACAGGGCGTACTACGAGCAGTACTTC
many,TRBV27,TRBJ2-3,.,CASSQLSTDTQYF,TGTGCCAGCAGCCAGCTGTCCACAGATACGCAGTATTTT
.,TRBV5-1,TRBJ2-7,.,CASRLPGDSVYEQYF,TGCGCCAGCAGGTTGCCGGGCGACTCAGTCTACGAGCAGTACTTC
many,TRBV9,TRBJ2-4,TRBD2,CASSGGLAGALGIQYF,TGTGCCAGCAGCGGAGGACTAGCGGGGGCCCTTGGCATTCAGTACTTC
few,TRBV29-1,TRBJ2-3,.,CSVAPGGNTDTQYF,TGCAGCGTTGCCCCAGGGGGGAACACAGATACGCAGTATTTT
many,TRBV19,TRBJ2-3,.,CASRQAPDTQYF,TGTGCCAGTAGACAGGCCCCAGATACGCAGTATTTT
.,TRBV20-1,TRBJ1-1,.,CSAHQGGTEAFF,TGCAGTGCTCACCAGGGTGGCACTGAAGCTTTCTTT
few,TRBV3-1,TRBJ2-1,TRBD1,CASSQGGQGRNEQFF,TGTGCCAGCAGCCAAGGGGGACAGGGGCGCAATGAGCAGTTCTTC
many,TRBV29-1,TRBJ2-1,TRBD1,CSALDRAHYNEQFF,TGCAGCGCCCTGGACAGGGCACACTACAATGAGCAGTTCTTC
.,TRBV6-6,TRBJ2-1,TRBD2,CASRAPGRESNEQFF,TGTGCCAGCAGGGCCCCTGGGCGGGAGAGCAATGAGCAGTTCTTC
few,TRBV9,TRBJ2-3,TRBD2,CASSPSGAEGPSTDTQYF,TGTGCCAGCAGCCCCAGCGGGGCGGAAGGCCCTAGCACAGATACGCAGTATTTT
few,TRBV2,TRBJ2-2,.,CASSPWPAAAGELFF,TGTGCCAGCAGCCCTTGGCCGGCCGCGGCCGGGGAGCTGTTTTTT
.,TRBV20-1,TRBJ1-1,.,CSVSRGNTEAFF,TGCAGTGTTAGCCGGGGGAACACTGAAGCTTTCTTT
many,TRBV20-1,TRBJ2-1,TRBD2,CSGDPGLAGVHEQFF,TGCAGTGGCGATCCGGGACTAGCGGGAGTGCATGAGCAGTTCTTC
.,TRBV15,TRBJ2-3,.,CATSLRGTQYF,TGTGCCACCAGCTTGAGGGGTACGCAGTATTTT